This is a list of T cell receptor beta chains from one sample in a study of glioma-infiltrating T cells after dendritic cell vaccination. Some clones are missing from TCRdb's copy, which holds only in-frame ones; the method was immunoSEQ multiplex PCR. The sample includes 30,000 to 40,000 clones, roughly four fifths seen only once; the top ten take 7.8%. The specimen was blood, collected before dendritic cell vaccination. Receptors were obtained from a human donor with glioblastoma. Each CDR3 is given without its conserved first and last residue.

J gene | V gene | CDR3 protein
TRBJ2-1 | TRBV7-3 | ASSSAGGWHNEQF
TRBJ2-7 | TRBV27 | ASSFVRGSSYEQY
TRBJ2-3 | TRBV7-8 | ASSFMGTGSTDTQY
TRBJ1-5 | TRBV5-1 | ASSFYRTGANQPQH
TRBJ1-2 | TRBV6-6 | ASSSRTGNYGYT
TRBJ1-2 | TRBV5-1 | ASSLGPGRGYGYT
TRBJ2-7 | TRBV6-5 | ASSYGTDRQY
TRBJ2-7 | TRBV11-2 | ASSTGTSGGYEQY
TRBJ2-5 | TRBV29-1 | SVGRGGQPQETQY
TRBJ2-1 | TRBV11-2 | ASSLEVSGGLTYNEQF
TRBJ2-1 | TRBV7-3 | ASSETGLYDEQF
TRBJ2-5 | TRBV11-1 | ASSRTSGGQETQY
TRBJ1-2 | TRBV6-6 | ASSPGQGVGYT
TRBJ1-1 | TRBV6-5 | ASSLASSGTEAF
TRBJ2-1 | TRBV19 | ASSTQGGVRNEQF
TRBJ2-7 | TRBV6-6 | ASRTRAGEYEQY
TRBJ2-7 | TRBV6-1 | ASSVIEGPGGNYEQY
TRBJ2-1 | TRBV5-4 | ASSRGTSGAYNEQF
TRBJ2-5 | TRBV19 | ASSTGVHETQY
TRBJ2-2 | TRBV6-1 | ASSAGTGVTGELF
TRBJ1-4 | TRBV4-3 | ASSQATGDPVRELF